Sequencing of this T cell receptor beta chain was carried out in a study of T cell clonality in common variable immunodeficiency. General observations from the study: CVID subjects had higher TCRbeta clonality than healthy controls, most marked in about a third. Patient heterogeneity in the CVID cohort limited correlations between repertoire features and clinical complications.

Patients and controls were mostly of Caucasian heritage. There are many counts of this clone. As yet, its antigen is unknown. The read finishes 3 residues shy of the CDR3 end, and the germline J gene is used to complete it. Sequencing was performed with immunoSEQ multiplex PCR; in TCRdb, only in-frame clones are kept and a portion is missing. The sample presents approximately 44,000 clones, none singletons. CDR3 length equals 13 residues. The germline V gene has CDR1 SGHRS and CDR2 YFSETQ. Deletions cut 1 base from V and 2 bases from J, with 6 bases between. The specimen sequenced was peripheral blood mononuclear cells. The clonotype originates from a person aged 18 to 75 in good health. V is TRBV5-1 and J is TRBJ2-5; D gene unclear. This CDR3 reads CASSLSSQETQYF. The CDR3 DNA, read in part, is TGCGCCAGCAGCTTGTCTTCGCAAGAGACC.